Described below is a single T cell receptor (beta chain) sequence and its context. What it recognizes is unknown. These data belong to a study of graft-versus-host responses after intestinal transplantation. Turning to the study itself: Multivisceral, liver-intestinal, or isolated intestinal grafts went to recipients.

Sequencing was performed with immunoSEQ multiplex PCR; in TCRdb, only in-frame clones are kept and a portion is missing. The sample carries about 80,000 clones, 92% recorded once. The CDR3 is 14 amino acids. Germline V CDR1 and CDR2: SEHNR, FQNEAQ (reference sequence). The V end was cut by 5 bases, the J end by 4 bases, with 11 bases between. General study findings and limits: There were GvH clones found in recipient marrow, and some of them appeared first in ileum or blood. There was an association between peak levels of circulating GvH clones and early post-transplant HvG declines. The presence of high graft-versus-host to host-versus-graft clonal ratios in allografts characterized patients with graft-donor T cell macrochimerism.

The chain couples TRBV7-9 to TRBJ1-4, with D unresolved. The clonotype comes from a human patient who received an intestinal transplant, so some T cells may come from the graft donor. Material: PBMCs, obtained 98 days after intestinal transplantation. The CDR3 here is CASSHHLRNEKLFF. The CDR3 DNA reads TGTGCCAGCAGCCATCACCTGCGTAATGAAAAACTGTTTTTT.